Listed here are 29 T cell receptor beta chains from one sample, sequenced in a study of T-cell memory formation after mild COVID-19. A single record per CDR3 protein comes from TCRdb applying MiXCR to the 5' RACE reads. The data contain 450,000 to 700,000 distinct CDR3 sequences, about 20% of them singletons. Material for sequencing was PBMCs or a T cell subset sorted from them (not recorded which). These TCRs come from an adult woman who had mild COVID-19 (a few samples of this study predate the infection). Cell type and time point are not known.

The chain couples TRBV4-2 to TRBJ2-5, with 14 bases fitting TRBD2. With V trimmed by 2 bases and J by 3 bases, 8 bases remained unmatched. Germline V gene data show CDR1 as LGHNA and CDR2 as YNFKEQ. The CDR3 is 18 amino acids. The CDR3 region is CASSQPLPGLAGEETQYF. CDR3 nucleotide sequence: TGTGCCAGCAGCCAACCACTTCCGGGACTAGCGGGGGAAGAGACCCAGTACTTC.

CDR3 bases: TGCGCCAGTCAGACAGGGTCGGGGGGGAGCACAGATACGCAGTATTTT. Residues: CASQTGSGGSTDTQYF. This sequence joins TRBV5-1 and TRBJ2-3; possible D gene TRBD2, 8 bases. Trimming removed 8 bases at V and 0 bases at J, with 19 bases between. Germline values: CDR1 SGHRS, CDR2 YFSETQ. The CDR3 has 16 residues.

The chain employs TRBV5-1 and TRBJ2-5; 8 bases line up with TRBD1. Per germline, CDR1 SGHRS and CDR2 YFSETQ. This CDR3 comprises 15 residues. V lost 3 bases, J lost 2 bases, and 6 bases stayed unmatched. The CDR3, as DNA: TGCGCCAGCAGCTCGGACAGGGTAGGGCAAGAGACCCAGTACTTC. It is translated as CASSSDRVGQETQYF.

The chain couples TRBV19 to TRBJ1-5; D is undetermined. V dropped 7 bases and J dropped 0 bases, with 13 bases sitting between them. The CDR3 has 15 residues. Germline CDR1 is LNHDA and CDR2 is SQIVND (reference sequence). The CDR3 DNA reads TGTGCCAGTACCCTCGACACTTCTAGCAATCAGCCCCAGCATTTT. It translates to CASTLDTSSNQPQHF.

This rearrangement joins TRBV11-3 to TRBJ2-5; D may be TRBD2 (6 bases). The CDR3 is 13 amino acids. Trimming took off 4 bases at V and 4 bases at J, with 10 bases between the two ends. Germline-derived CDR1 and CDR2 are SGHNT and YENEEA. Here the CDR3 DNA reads TGTGCCAGCAGCTCGGGACTTATAGAGACCCAGTACTTC. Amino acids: CASSSGLIETQYF. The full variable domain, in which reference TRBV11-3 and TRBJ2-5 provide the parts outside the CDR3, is EAGVVQSPRYKIIEKKQPVAFWCNPISGHNTLYWYLQNLGQGPELLIRYENEEAVDDSQLPKDRFSAERLKGVDSTLKIQPAELGDSAVYLCASSSGLIETQYFGPGTRLLVL.

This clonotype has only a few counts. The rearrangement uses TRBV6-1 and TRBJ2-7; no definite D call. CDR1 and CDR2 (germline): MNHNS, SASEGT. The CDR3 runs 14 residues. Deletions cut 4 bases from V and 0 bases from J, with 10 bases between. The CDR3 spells CASSGYTDSYEQYF. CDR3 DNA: TGTGCCAGCAGTGGTTACACCGACTCCTACGAGCAGTACTTC.

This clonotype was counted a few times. This CDR3 is CASSSRAGNPGELFF. DNA for the CDR3: TGTGCCAGCAGTTCAAGAGCGGGGAATCCCGGGGAGCTGTTTTTT. This chain links TRBV27 with TRBJ2-2, with TRBD2 identical over 7 bases. J lost 6 bases, V lost 4 bases, and 8 bases had no gene match. The germline CDR1 and CDR2 sequences are MNHEY and SMNVEV (reference sequence). This CDR3 is 15 amino acids long.

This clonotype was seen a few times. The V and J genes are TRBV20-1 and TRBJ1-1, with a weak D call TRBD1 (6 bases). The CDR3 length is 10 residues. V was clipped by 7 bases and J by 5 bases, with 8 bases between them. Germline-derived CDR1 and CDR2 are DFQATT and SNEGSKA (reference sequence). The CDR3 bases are TGCAGTGTCAGGGGTACTGAAGCTTTCTTT. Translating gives CSVRGTEAFF.

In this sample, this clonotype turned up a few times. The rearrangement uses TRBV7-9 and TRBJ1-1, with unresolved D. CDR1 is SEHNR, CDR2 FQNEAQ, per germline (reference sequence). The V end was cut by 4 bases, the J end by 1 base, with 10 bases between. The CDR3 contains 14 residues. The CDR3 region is CASSWALENTEAFF. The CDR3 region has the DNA TGTGCCAGCAGCTGGGCCCTCGAGAACACTGAAGCTTTCTTT.

CDR3 in amino acids: CASSQHHYGANVLTF. CDR3 DNA sequence: TGTGCCAGCAGCCAACATCATTATGGGGCCAACGTCCTGACTTTC. V gene TRBV3-1 combines with J gene TRBJ2-6; no firm D call. The CDR3 spans 15 residues. Trimming took 2 bases from V and 3 from J, leaving 8 bases between them. Germline V gene lookup returns CDR1 LGHDT and CDR2 YNNKEL (reference sequence).

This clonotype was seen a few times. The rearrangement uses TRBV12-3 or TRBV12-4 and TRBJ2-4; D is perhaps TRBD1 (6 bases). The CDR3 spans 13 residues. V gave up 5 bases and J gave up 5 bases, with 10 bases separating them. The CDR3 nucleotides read TGTGCCAGCAGTCTCAGGACAGAAAACATTCAGTACTTC. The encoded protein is CASSLRTENIQYF.

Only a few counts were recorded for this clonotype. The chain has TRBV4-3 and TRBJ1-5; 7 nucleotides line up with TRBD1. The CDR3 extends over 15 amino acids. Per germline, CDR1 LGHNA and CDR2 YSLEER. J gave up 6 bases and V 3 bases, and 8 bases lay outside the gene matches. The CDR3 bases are TGCGCCAGCAGCCAGGGGAGACAGGGTAGTCAGCCCCAGCATTTT. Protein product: CASSQGRQGSQPQHF.

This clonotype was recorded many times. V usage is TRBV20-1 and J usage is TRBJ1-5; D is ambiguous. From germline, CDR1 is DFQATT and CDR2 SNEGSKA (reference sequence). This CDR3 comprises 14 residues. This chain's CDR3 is CSVGAGTVNQPQHF. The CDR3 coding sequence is TGCAGCGTAGGCGCGGGAACTGTAAATCAGCCCCAGCATTTT.

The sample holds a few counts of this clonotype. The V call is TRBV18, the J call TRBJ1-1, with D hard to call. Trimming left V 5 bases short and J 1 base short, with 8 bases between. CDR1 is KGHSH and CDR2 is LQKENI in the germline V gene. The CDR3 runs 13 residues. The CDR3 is CASSAQSNTEAFF. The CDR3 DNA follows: TGTGCCAGCTCAGCCCAGTCGAACACTGAAGCTTTCTTT.

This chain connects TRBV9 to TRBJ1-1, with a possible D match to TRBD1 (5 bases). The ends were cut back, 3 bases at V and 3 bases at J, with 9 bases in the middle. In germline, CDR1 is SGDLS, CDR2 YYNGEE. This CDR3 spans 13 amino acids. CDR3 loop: CASSAEGHTEAFF. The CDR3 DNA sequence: TGTGCCAGCAGCGCAGAGGGACACACTGAAGCTTTCTTT.

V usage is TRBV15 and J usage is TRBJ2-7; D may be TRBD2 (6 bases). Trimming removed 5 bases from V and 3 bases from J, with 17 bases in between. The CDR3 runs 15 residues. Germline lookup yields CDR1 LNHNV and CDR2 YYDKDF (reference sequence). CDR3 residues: CATSPERGLFYEQYF. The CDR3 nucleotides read TGTGCCACCAGCCCCGAAAGAGGACTATTCTACGAGCAGTACTTC.

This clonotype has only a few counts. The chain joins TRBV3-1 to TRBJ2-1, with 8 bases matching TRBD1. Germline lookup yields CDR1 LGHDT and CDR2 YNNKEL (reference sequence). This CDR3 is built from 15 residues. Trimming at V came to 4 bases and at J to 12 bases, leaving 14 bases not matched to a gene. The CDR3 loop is CASSPPGTGWKGQFF. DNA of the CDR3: TGTGCCAGCAGCCCACCCGGGACAGGTTGGAAAGGGCAGTTCTTC.

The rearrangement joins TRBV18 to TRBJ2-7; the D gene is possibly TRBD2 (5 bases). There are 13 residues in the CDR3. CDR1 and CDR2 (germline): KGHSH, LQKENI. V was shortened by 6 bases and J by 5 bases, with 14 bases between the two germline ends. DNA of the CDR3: TGTGCCAGCTCCCCTACTAGTTCCCACGAGCAGTACTTC. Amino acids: CASSPTSSHEQYF.

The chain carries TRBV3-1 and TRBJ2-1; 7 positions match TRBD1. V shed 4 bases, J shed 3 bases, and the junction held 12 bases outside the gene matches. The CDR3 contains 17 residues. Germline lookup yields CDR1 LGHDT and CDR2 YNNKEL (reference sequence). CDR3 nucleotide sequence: TGTGCCAGCAGCCCTGGCCCCCCCGACAGGGTCTACAATGAGCAGTTCTTC. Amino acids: CASSPGPPDRVYNEQFF.

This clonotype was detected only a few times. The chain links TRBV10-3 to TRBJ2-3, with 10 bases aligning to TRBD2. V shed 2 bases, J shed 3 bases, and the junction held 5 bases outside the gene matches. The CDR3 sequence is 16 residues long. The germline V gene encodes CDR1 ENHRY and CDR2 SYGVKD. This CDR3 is CAISEEAGGPTDTQYF. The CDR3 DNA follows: TGTGCCATCAGTGAGGAAGCGGGGGGGCCGACAGATACGCAGTATTTT.

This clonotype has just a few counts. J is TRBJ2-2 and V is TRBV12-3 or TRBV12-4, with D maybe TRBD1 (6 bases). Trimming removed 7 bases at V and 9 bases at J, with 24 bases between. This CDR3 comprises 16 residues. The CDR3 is CASTVLLWGPDRELFF. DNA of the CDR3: TGTGCCAGCACCGTCCTCCTGTGGGGGCCTGATAGGGAGCTGTTTTTT.

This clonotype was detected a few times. This chain's CDR3 is CSVPDRASGNTIYF. The CDR3 region has the DNA TGCAGTGTCCCGGACAGGGCGAGTGGAAACACCATATATTTT. This chain joins TRBV20-1 and TRBJ1-3, with TRBD1 identical over 8 bases. The CDR3 is 14 amino acids. Trimming cost V 7 bases and J 3 bases; bases outside gene matches: 8. CDR1 is DFQATT, CDR2 SNEGSKA, per germline (reference sequence).

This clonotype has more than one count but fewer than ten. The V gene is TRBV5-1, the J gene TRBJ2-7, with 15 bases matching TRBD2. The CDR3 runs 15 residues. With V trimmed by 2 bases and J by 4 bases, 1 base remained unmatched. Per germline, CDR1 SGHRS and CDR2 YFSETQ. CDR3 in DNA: TGCGCCAGCAGCTTCGGGACTAGCGGGAGGTACGAGCAGTACTTC. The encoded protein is CASSFGTSGRYEQYF.

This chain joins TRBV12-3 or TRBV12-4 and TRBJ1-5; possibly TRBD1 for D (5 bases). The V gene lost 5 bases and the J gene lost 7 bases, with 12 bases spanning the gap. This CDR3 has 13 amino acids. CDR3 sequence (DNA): TGTGCCAGCAGTGAGGGGCCCATACAGCCCCAGCATTTT. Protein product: CASSEGPIQPQHF.

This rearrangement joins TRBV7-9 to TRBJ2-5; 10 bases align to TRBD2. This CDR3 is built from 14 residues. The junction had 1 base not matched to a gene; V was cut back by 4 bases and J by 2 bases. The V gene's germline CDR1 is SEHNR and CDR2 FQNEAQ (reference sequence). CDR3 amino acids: CASSYSGGQETQYF. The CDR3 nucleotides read TGTGCCAGCAGCTATAGCGGGGGGCAAGAGACCCAGTACTTC.

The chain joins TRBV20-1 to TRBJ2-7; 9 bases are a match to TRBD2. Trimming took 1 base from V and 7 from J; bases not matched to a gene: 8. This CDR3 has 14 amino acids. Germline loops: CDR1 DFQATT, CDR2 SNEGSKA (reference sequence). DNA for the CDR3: TGCAGTGCTAGAGTAGTAGCGGGAGCGGGGGAGCAGTACTTC. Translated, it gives CSARVVAGAGEQYF.

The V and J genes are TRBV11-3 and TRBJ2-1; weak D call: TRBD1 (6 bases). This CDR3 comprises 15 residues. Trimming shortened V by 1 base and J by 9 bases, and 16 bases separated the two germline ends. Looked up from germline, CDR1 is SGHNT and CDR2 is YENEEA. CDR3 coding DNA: TGTGCCAGCAGCTTAGCGGGTTGGCAGGGGCCTGAGCAGTTCTTC. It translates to CASSLAGWQGPEQFF.

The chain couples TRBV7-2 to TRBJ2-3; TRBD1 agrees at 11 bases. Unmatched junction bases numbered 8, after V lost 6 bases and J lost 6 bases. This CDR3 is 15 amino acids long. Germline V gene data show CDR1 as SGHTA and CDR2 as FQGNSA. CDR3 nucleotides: TGTGCCAGCAGACCGGACAGGGGGCTGACTGATACGCAGTATTTT. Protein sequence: CASRPDRGLTDTQYF.

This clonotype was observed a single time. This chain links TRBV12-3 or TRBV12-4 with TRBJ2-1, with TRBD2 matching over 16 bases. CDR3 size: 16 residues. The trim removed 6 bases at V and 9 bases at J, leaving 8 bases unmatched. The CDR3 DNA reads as TGTGCCAGCAGCCGGGGGACTAGCGGGAGGGCCCGTGAGCAGTTCTTC. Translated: CASSRGTSGRAREQFF.